The 5 T cell receptor beta chains given below trace back to one sample, sequenced in a study of vaccination and CD4 T cells after COVID-19. Treatment denoted: approximately nine-day PBMC culture with coronavirus spike peptide pools or control peptides (ViraFEST assay). Their target antigens are unknown. With the Oncomine TCR Beta short-read assay, DNA from cultured CD4+ T cells was sequenced. From the PCR reads, TCRdb called clonotypes with MiXCR, one entry per CDR3 protein. This sample carries over 5,500 distinct CDR3 sequences, roughly 57% of them seen once, and the ten largest clones take 30% to 40%. The sample comprised CD4+ T cells from blood, cultured in vitro. These receptors were collected from a human donor who had recovered from COVID-19.

The J gene is TRBJ1-1, the V gene TRBV20-1, with D perhaps matching TRBD1 (5 bases). This CDR3 spans 14 amino acids. The V gene's germline CDR1 is DFQATT and CDR2 SNEGSKA (reference sequence). The V end was cut by 1 base, the J end by 2 bases, with 11 bases between. The CDR3 DNA is TGCAGTGCTAGAGTCTGGACATCTAACACTGAAGCTTTCTTT. It encodes CSARVWTSNTEAFF.

There are a few counts of this clonotype. The rearrangement joins TRBV15 to TRBJ1-5; no reliable D call. The V and J ends lost 0 bases and 0 bases respectively, with 18 bases between them. Per the germline V gene, CDR1 is LNHNV and CDR2 is YYDKDF (reference sequence). The CDR3 sequence is 19 residues long. The CDR3 DNA sequence: TGTGCCACCAGCAGAGAACGGGCAGAGACATATTATAGCAATCAGCCCCAGCATTTT. Translation: CATSRERAETYYSNQPQHF.

The CDR3 reads CASSYSSHSPLHF. The CDR3 bases are TGTGCCAGCAGTTACTCCTCCCATTCACCCCTCCACTTT. The V and J genes are TRBV6-5 and TRBJ1-6; D is uncertain. Looked up from germline, CDR1 is MNHEY and CDR2 is SVGAGI. The length of the CDR3 is 13 residues. Trimming cost V 0 bases and J 8 bases, with 5 bases left between them.

This clonotype has more than one count but fewer than ten. The V call is TRBV6-5, the J call TRBJ1-6, with a tentative D call TRBD1 (6 bases). Germline V gene data show CDR1 as MNHEY and CDR2 as SVGAGI. The CDR3 sequence is 16 residues long. Trimming removed 0 bases from V and 9 bases from J, with 15 bases in between. The CDR3 DNA follows: TGTGCCAGCAGTTACTCGGCCAGGGGAGGCATTTCACCCCTCCACTTT. This encodes CASSYSARGGISPLHF.

V usage is TRBV12-3 or TRBV12-4 and J usage is TRBJ2-5; 9 nucleotides agree with TRBD2. The CDR3 is 16 residues long. J lost 4 bases, V lost 0 bases, and 6 bases had no gene match. The CDR3 sequence: CASSLAGAGGLETQYF. CDR3 bases: TGTGCCAGCAGTTTAGCCGGGGCGGGGGGGCTAGAGACCCAGTACTTC.